The source of this TCR beta chain is a study of blood T cells in healthy people across ages. Study-wide results and limits: Investigators treated diversity estimates from one million T cells as underestimates.

This CDR3 region has 14 residues. CDR1 and CDR2 from the germline V gene are DFQATT and SNEGSKA (reference sequence). V trimming: 6 bases; J trimming: 3 bases; junction bases outside the gene matches: 10. About this clonotype itself: Its antigen is not identified.

It was with a sample-barcoded 5' primer and a J-beta primer mix that a second PCR of roughly 6 to 12 cycles was run. TCRdb re-derived calls from the 5' RACE reads in MiXCR, one entry per CDR3 protein. The repertoire holds about 1.8 million distinct CDR3 sequences, with 49% as singletons. The chain has TRBV20-1 and TRBJ2-7, with 8 bases that match TRBD1. This TCR came from a woman aged 40 to 50 in good health. Sequenced sample: blood. The CDR3 region is CSAGGTGGYYEQYF. CDR3 bases: TGCAGTGCAGGGGGAACAGGGGGTTACTACGAGCAGTACTTC.